This record looks at one T cell receptor beta chain sequence and its context. As for treatment: preoperative locoregional IRX-2 cytokine immunotherapy. This phase Ib study tested locoregional IRX-2 cytokine immunotherapy given before surgery. Produced via immunoSEQ multiplex PCR; TCRdb's table is partial and in-frame only. Found here are 20,000 to 25,000 clones, 90% to 95% of them singletons; the top ten hold around 15%. The data belong to a study of preoperative IRX-2 immunotherapy in early breast cancer. V lost 1 base and J lost 4; bases outside the gene matches: 13. This CDR3 comprises 18 residues. Germline loops: CDR1 SEHNR, CDR2 FQNEAQ (reference sequence).

The source was tumor tissue, collected after IRX-2 immunotherapy. The TCR sequence derives from a human donor with breast cancer. The chain recombines TRBV7-9 with TRBJ2-5; 9 bases fit TRBD2. This CDR3 is CASSLEGSGRGLLETQYF. In DNA, the CDR3 is TGTGCCAGCAGCTTAGAAGGTAGCGGGAGAGGATTGTTAGAGACCCAGTACTTC.